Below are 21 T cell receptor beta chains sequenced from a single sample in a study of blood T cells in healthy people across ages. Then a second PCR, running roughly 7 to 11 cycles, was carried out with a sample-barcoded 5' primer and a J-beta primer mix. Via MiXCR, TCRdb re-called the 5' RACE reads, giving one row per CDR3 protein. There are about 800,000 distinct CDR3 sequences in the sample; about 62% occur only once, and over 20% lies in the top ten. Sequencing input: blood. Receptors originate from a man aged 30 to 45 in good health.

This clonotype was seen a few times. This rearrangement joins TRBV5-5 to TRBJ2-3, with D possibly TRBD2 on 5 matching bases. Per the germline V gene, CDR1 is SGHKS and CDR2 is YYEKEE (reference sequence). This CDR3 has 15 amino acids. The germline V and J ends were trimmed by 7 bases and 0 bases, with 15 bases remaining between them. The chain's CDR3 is CASLPKAASTDTQYF. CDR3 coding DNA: TGTGCCAGCCTCCCAAAAGCGGCTAGCACAGATACGCAGTATTTT.

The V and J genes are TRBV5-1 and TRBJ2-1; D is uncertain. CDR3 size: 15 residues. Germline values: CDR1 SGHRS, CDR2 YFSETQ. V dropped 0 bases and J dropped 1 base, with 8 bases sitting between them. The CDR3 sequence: CASSLARPSYNEQFF. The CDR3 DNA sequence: TGCGCCAGCAGCTTGGCCCGGCCATCCTACAATGAGCAGTTCTTC.

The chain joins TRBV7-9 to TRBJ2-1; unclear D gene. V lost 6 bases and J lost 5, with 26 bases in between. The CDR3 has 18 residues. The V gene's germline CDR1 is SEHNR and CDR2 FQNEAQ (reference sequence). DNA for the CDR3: TGTGCCAGCAGTCCGTACCGGGCCGCCCGATCTTTAAACAATGAGCAGTTCTTC. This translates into CASSPYRAARSLNNEQFF.

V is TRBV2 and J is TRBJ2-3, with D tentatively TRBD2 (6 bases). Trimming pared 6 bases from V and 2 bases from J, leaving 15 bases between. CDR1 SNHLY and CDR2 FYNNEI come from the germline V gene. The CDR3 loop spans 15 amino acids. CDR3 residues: CASRARTMPTDTQYF. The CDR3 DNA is TGTGCCAGCAGAGCTCGGACTATGCCCACAGATACGCAGTATTTT.

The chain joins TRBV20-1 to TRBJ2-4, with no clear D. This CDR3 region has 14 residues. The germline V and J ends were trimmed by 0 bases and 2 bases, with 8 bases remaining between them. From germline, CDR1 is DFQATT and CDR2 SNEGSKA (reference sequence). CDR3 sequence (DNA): TGCAGTGCTAGAGATGGGTCCACCAAAAACATTCAGTACTTC. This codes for CSARDGSTKNIQYF.

The CDR3 DNA reads TGCAGTGCGCCAGCAACCGGGAGTAGCGAGCAGTACTTC. Its protein is CSAPATGSSEQYF. The genes are TRBV20-1 and TRBJ2-7, with a weak D call TRBD2 (6 bases). This CDR3 contains 13 residues. The germline V and J ends were trimmed by 6 bases and 6 bases, with 18 bases remaining between them. Germline V gene data show CDR1 as DFQATT and CDR2 as SNEGSKA (reference sequence).

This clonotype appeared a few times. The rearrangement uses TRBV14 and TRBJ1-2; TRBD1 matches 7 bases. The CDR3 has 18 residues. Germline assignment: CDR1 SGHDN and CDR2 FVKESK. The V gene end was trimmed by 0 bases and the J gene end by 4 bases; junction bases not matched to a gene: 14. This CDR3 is CASSQDGRQGKGFYGYTF. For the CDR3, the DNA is TGTGCCAGCAGCCAAGATGGGCGACAGGGCAAGGGATTCTATGGCTACACCTTC.

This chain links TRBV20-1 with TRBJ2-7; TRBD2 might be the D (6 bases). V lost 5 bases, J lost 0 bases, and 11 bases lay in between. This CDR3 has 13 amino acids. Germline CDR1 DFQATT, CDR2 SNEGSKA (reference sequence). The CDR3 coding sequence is TGCAGTGCTTGGGACTCTGACTCCTACGAGCAGTACTTC. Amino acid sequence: CSAWDSDSYEQYF.

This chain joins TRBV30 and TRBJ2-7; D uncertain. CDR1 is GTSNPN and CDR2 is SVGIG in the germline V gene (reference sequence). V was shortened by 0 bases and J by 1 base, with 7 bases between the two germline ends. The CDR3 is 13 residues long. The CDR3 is CAWSVSVSYEQYF. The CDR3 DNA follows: TGTGCCTGGAGTGTAAGCGTGTCCTACGAGCAGTACTTC.

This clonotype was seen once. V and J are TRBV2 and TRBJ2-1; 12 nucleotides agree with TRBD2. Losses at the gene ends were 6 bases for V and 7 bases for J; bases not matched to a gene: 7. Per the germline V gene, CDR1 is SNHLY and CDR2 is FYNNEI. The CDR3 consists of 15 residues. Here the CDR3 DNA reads TGTGCCAGCAGCATCGTAGGACTAGCGGGAAATGAGCAGTTCTTC. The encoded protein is CASSIVGLAGNEQFF.

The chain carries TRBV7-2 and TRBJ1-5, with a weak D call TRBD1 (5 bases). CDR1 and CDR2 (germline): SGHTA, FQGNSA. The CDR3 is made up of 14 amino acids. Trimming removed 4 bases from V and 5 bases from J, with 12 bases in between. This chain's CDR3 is CASSSWGIDQPQHF. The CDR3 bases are TGTGCCAGCAGCTCCTGGGGCATCGATCAGCCCCAGCATTTT.

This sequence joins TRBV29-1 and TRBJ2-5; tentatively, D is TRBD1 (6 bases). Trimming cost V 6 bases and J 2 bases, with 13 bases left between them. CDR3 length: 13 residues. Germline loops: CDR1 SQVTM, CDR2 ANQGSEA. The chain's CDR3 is CSVARQEQETQYF. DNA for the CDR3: TGCAGCGTCGCGAGACAGGAGCAAGAGACCCAGTACTTC.

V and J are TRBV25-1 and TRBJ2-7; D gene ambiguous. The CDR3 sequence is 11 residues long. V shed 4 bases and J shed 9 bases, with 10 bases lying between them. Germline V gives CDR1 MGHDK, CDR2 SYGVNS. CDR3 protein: CASSGAARQYF. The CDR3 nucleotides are TGTGCCAGCAGTGGCGCGGCTCGGCAGTACTTC.

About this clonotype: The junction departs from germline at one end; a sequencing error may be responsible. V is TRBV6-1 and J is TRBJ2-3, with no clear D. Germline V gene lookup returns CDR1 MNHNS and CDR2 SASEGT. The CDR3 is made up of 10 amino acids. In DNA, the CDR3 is TGTGCCAGGAGTGCAGATACGCAGTATTTT. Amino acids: CARSADTQYF.

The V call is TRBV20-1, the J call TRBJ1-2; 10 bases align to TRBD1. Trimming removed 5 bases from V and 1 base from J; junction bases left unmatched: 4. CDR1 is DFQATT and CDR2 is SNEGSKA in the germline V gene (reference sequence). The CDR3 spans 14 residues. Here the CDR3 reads CSARGQGNNYGYTF. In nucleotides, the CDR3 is TGCAGTGCTCGGGGACAGGGGAATAACTATGGCTACACCTTC.

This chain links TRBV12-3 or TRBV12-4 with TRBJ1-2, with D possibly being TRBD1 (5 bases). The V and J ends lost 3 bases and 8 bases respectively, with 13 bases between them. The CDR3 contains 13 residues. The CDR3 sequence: CASSLPGNVGYTF. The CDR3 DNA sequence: TGTGCCAGCAGTTTGCCAGGGAATGTAGGCTACACCTTC.

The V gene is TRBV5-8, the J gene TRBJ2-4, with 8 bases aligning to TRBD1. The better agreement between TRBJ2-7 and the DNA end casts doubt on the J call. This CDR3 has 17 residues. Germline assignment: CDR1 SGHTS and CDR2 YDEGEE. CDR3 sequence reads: CASSLFQVTGETHEQYF. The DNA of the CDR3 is TGTGCCAGCAGCTTGTTTCAGGTGACAGGGGAGACCCACGAGCAGTACTTC.

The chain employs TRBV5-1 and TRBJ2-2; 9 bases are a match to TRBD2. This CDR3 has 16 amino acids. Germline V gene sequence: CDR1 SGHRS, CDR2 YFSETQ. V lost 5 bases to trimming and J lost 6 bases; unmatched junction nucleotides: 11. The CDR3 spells CASSLTAGGTSGELFF. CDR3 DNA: TGCGCCAGCAGTCTTACGGCGGGAGGGACGTCCGGGGAGCTGTTTTTT.

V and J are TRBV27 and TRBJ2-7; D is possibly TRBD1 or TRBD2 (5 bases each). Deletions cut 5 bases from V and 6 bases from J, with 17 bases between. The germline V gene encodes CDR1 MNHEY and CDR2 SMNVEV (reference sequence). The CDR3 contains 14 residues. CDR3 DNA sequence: TGTGCCAGCAGTCGAACCGGGGCCTCCGCCGAGCAGTACTTC. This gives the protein CASSRTGASAEQYF.

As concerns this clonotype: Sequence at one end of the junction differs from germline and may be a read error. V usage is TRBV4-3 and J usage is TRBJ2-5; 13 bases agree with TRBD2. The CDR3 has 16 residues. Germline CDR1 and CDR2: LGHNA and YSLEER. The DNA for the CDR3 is TGCGCCAGCAGCCCGACTAGCGGGAGGCAGGGGGAGACCCGGTACTTC. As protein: CASSPTSGRQGETRYF.

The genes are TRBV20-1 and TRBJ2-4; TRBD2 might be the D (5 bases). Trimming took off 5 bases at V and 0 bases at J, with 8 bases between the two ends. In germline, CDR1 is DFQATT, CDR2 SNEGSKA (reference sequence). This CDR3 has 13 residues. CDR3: CSAPREAKNIQYF. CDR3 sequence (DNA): TGCAGTGCTCCCCGGGAAGCCAAAAACATTCAGTACTTC.